This T cell receptor beta chain was identified in a study of cytomegalovirus exposure and HLA in healthy donors. General study findings and limits: Most TCR sequences were rare, but some public TCRs occurred in many donors. Within the approximately 110 validation repertoires, first-cohort TCR clusters tended to co-occur, according to a later analysis. Cytomegalovirus status was reportedly diagnosed by the classifier with high specificity and sensitivity.

The CDR3 sequence is 15 residues long. The V end lost 5 bases, the J end lost 3 bases, and 17 bases lay between the germline ends. The method was immunoSEQ multiplex PCR; TCRdb's version includes in-frame clones alone and lacks a portion of them. The repertoire holds roughly 230,000 clones, around 91% seen once, with 3% to 3.5% in the top ten. Notes on this clone: Its antigen is unknown.

The rearrangement joins TRBV5-3 to TRBJ2-5; tentatively, D is TRBD1 (5 bases). TRBV5-3 qualifies as an ORF whose function is uncertain. The TCR originated in a woman in her twenties or thirties in good health and CMV-seronegative. Source material: PBMCs. Written as DNA, the CDR3 is TGTGCCAGAAGATTTACGACCGAGACAGAAGAGACCCAGTACTTC. Amino acid sequence: CARRFTTETEETQYF.